The 20 T cell receptor beta chains below come from one sample, sequenced in a study of kidney transplant recipient with SARS-CoV-2 infection (dated by TCRdb to the early 2020s). The sample was run on an Illumina MiSeq. The raw public data were reprocessed by TCRdb itself: fastp quality trimming at Q25, MiXCR clonotype calling, in-frame beta chains only. Every distinct CDR3 protein forms one entry, paired with its most common genes and DNA. The sample records approximately 240,000 distinct CDR3 sequences, about 28% of which are singletons. The ten largest clones add up to around 6.8% of the sample. What this sample's time point label stands for: pre-pandemic baseline sample and day 111 after first positive SARS-CoV-2 test. The material sequenced was a blood sample, taken at baseline and between days 110 and 120 from a kidney transplant recipient. Receptors originate from a male patient aged 25 to 39 who had COVID-19 and was a kidney transplant recipient. Some T cells may have been brought in with the graft after a transplant.

This clonotype was seen ten or more times. This chain uses TRBV19 with TRBJ2-7; D uncertain. Germline CDR1 and CDR2: LNHDA and SQIVND (reference sequence). The CDR3 covers 13 residues. Trimming shortened V by 6 bases and J by 5 bases, and 14 bases separated the two germline ends. The CDR3 DNA sequence: TGTGCCAGTAGCCTATCATTCCTTAACGAGCAGTACTTC. As protein: CASSLSFLNEQYF. Using reference TRBV19 and TRBJ2-7 for the parts outside the CDR3, the full variable domain is DGGITQSPKYLFRKEGQNVTLSCEQNLNHDAMYWYRQDPGQGLRLIYYSQIVNDFQKGDIAEGYSVSREKKESFPLTVTSAQKNPTAFYLCASSLSFLNEQYFGPGTRLTVT.

In this sample, this clonotype turned up many times. This chain joins TRBV3-1 and TRBJ2-4; the D is unclear. Per the germline V gene, CDR1 is LGHDT and CDR2 is YNNKEL (reference sequence). Between the trimmed V and J ends, which lost 0 bases and 0 bases, there was a span of 18 bases. The CDR3 has 19 residues. This CDR3 is CASSQERTHIILAKNIQYF. For the CDR3, the DNA is TGTGCCAGCAGCCAAGAAAGGACCCACATCATCCTAGCCAAAAACATTCAGTACTTC.

This clonotype was recorded many times. CDR3 nucleotides: TGCAGCGTTGAAGATCTGGCTAGCGGGAGCATCGAGCAGTACTTC. Translating gives CSVEDLASGSIEQYF. V usage is TRBV29-1 and J usage is TRBJ2-7, with 10 bases identical to TRBD2. Germline V CDR1 and CDR2: SQVTM, ANQGSEA. After removal of 0 bases from V and 6 bases from J, the junction contained 8 bases not matched to a gene. This CDR3 spans 15 amino acids.

This clonotype was picked up many times. The chain has TRBV15 and TRBJ1-2; D is unclear. Germline V gene data show CDR1 as LNHNV and CDR2 as YYDKDF (reference sequence). This CDR3 spans 17 amino acids. V was pared by 4 bases and J by 4 bases, with 22 bases between. The CDR3 region is CATSINQRCGKTYGYTF. The CDR3 DNA reads TGTGCCACCAGCATTAATCAAAGGTGTGGAAAGACCTATGGCTACACCTTC.

In the case of this clonotype: The junction departs from the called germline gene at one end, perhaps through a read error. The chain recombines TRBV6-2 or TRBV6-3 with TRBJ2-5; D unclear. This CDR3 contains 13 residues. Germline V lookup: CDR1 MNHEY, CDR2 SVGEGT. CDR3 nucleotide sequence: TGTGCCGGCAGTTACCCCGGTCGGGAGACCCAGTACTTC. Translating gives CAGSYPGRETQYF.

Regarding this clonotype: This may come from a read error, since a much larger clone is one base off. V usage is TRBV3-1 and J usage is TRBJ2-5; a weak D match, TRBD2 (6 bases). Trimming removed 5 bases at V and 5 bases at J, with 24 bases between. Germline V lookup: CDR1 LGHDT, CDR2 YNNKEL (reference sequence). The CDR3 contains 17 residues. The CDR3 DNA follows: TGTGCCAGCAGCTGCGGGACTCCCATTTCTTCCTCTGAGACCCAGTACTTC. It codes for CASSCGTPISSSETQYF.

This clonotype has at least ten counts. The rearrangement uses TRBV19 and TRBJ2-1; D uncertain. V was trimmed by 5 bases and J by 5 bases, leaving 16 bases between them. There are 15 residues in the CDR3. CDR1 is LNHDA, CDR2 SQIVND, per germline (reference sequence). The CDR3 region has the DNA TGTGCCAGTAGTCTAGGGCCCCTGGAACACAATGAGCAGTTCTTC. This sequence encodes CASSLGPLEHNEQFF.

This clonotype was counted ten times or more. This sequence joins TRBV20-1 and TRBJ2-5; 7 bases match TRBD2. V shed 3 bases, J shed 4 bases, and the junction held 8 bases outside the gene matches. The CDR3 is made up of 14 amino acids. Germline CDR1 DFQATT, CDR2 SNEGSKA (reference sequence). Here the CDR3 DNA reads TGCAGTGCTAGGTGGCGGGAGCGGGGAGAGACCCAGTACTTC. As protein: CSARWRERGETQYF.

The chain employs TRBV7-3 and TRBJ2-3; D unclear. The germline V gene has CDR1 SGHTA and CDR2 FQGTGA. This CDR3 has 15 residues. With 3 bases removed from V and 0 bases from J, the gap between germline ends came to 10 bases. CDR3: CASSFGASSTDTQYF. The CDR3 nucleotides read TGTGCCAGCAGCTTTGGAGCCTCTAGCACAGATACGCAGTATTTT.

This clonotype was detected a few times. The rearrangement joins TRBV7-2 to TRBJ2-3, with D possibly being TRBD2 (6 bases). From germline, CDR1 is SGHTA and CDR2 FQGNSA. Trimming took 11 bases from V and 1 from J, leaving 13 bases between them. The CDR3 runs to 13 residues. The CDR3 DNA follows: TGTGCCGCTGGGGTAGCGGGCACAGATACGCAGTATTTT. This sequence encodes CAAGVAGTDTQYF.

This clonotype was detected many times. The chain carries TRBV24-1 and TRBJ2-7; 7 bases are a match to TRBD1. The CDR3 is 12 amino acids. The germline CDR1 and CDR2 sequences are KGHDR and SFDVKD. Trimming took 5 bases from V and 6 from J; bases not matched to a gene: 3. The CDR3, as DNA: TGTGCCACCAGTGGGCAGGGGGTCGAGCAGTACTTC. Protein: CATSGQGVEQYF.

The chain recombines TRBV5-5 with TRBJ1-1, with D uncertain. Germline CDR1 SGHKS, CDR2 YYEKEE (reference sequence). This CDR3 has 14 residues. Trimming shortened V by 0 bases and J by 11 bases, and 17 bases separated the two germline ends. CDR3 coding DNA: TGTGCCAGCAGCTTGGTTGTCGGCCCGGGTGCCGCTTTCTTT. Encoded protein: CASSLVVGPGAAFF.

This clonotype appeared many times. The V gene is TRBV12-5, the J gene TRBJ2-7, with D possibly being TRBD1 (6 bases). V was pared by 6 bases and J by 2 bases, with 26 bases between. Germline CDR1 and CDR2: LGHNT and FRNRAP. The CDR3 runs to 18 residues. The CDR3 bases are TGTGCTAGTGGCCCCCCGCCCGCCGACAGGTTCCTAACCTACGAGCAGTACTTC. Encoded protein: CASGPPPADRFLTYEQYF.

This clonotype was detected many times. The V and J genes are TRBV7-2 and TRBJ1-5; TRBD1 might be the D (6 bases). The ends were cut back, 2 bases at V and 5 bases at J, with 16 bases in the middle. CDR1 is SGHTA, CDR2 FQGNSA, per germline. The CDR3 spans 16 residues. The CDR3 coding sequence is TGTGCCAGCAGCTTAATCCGGGGGCGGAGGGATCAGCCCCAGCATTTT. Translated, it gives CASSLIRGRRDQPQHF.

This clonotype was observed a few times. This sequence joins TRBV30 and TRBJ2-6; the D gene is possibly TRBD1 (5 bases). CDR3 length: 17 residues. Trimming cost V 1 base and J 0 bases, with 13 bases left between them. Germline-derived CDR1 and CDR2 are GTSNPN and SVGIG (reference sequence). The chain's CDR3 is CAWSGAGLTSGANVLTF. In nucleotides, the CDR3 is TGTGCCTGGAGTGGGGCAGGGCTCACCTCTGGGGCCAACGTCCTGACTTTC. The full variable domain, rest sourced from reference TRBV30 and TRBJ2-6, is SQTIHQWPATLVQPVGSPLSLECTVEGTSNPNLYWYRQAAGRGLQLLFYSVGIGQISSEVPQNLSASRPQDRQFILSSKKLLLSDSGFYLCAWSGAGLTSGANVLTFGAGSRLTVL.

The chain is built from TRBV12-3 or TRBV12-4 and TRBJ2-1; unclear D gene. This CDR3 contains 12 residues. V was cut by 3 bases and J by 6 bases, with 6 bases left in between. CDR3 nucleotide sequence: TGTGCCAGCAGTTTTGTCACCAATGAGCAGTTCTTC. Its translation is CASSFVTNEQFF.

This clonotype was observed at least ten times. The V gene is TRBV20-1, the J gene TRBJ1-6; 7 bases map to TRBD1. CDR3 length: 12 amino acids. Trimming cost V 5 bases and J 9 bases; bases outside gene matches: 4. The V gene's germline CDR1 is DFQATT and CDR2 SNEGSKA (reference sequence). The CDR3 reads CSAHRQGSPLHF. CDR3 nucleotides: TGCAGTGCTCATAGACAGGGTTCACCCCTCCACTTT.

The chain recombines TRBV7-8 with TRBJ1-2; D remains unclear. CDR1 and CDR2 from the germline V gene are SGHVS and FQNEAQ. V lost 5 bases and J lost 4, with 23 bases in between. The CDR3 totals 17 residues. CDR3 region: CASSNFPFTRKAYGYTF. CDR3 DNA: TGTGCCAGCAGCAATTTTCCGTTTACCCGAAAGGCCTATGGCTACACCTTC.

This clonotype was counted ten times or more. The chain uses TRBV6-1 and TRBJ1-2; D gene uncertain. The V gene's germline CDR1 is MNHNS and CDR2 SASEGT. Trimming pared 5 bases from V and 4 bases from J, leaving 23 bases between. The CDR3 is made up of 17 amino acids. CDR3 nucleotides: TGTGCCAGCAGTCGGAGGGTAGGTGGGAGAAAGACCTATGGCTACACCTTC. Amino acid sequence: CASSRRVGGRKTYGYTF.

There are a few counts of this clonotype. The germline gene is not matched at one end of the junction; a read error may be the cause. CDR3 sequence: CASSVEGTTNTQYF. DNA of the CDR3: TGTGCCAGCAGCGTAGAAGGGACCACAAATACGCAGTATTTT. The J gene is TRBJ2-3, the V gene TRBV9, with D perhaps given as TRBD1 or TRBD2 (5 bases each). The germline gives CDR1 SGDLS, CDR2 YYNGEE. The CDR3 loop spans 14 amino acids.